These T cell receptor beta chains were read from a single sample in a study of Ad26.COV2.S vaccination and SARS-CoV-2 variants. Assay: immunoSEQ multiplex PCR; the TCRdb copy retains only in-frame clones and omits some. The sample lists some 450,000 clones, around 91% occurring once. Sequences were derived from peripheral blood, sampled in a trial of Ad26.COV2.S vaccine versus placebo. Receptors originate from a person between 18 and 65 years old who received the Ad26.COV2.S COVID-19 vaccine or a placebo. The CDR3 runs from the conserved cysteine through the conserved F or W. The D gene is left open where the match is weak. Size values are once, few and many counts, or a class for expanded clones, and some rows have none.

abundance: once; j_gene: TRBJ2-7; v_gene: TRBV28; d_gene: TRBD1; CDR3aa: CASSPTRTGYEQYF; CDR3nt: TGTGCCAGCAGTCCCACTCGGACAGGGTACGAGCAGTACTTC
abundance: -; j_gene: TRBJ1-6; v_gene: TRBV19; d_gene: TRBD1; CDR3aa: CASSTTGIRSPLHF; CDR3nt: TGTGCCAGTAGTACGACAGGGATAAGGTCACCCCTCCACTTT
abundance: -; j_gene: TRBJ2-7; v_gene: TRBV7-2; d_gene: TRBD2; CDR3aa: CASSLGGSVYEQYF; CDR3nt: TGTGCCAGCAGCTTGGGGGGGAGTGTTTACGAGCAGTACTTC
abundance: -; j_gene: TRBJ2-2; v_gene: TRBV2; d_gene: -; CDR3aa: CASYLTGTGELFF; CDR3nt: TGTGCCAGCTACCTGACCGGGACCGGGGAGCTGTTTTTT
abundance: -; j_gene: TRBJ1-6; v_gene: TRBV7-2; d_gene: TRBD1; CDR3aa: CASSLEGQGVSPLHF; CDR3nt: TGTGCCAGCAGCTTAGAGGGACAGGGGGTTTCACCCCTCCACTTT
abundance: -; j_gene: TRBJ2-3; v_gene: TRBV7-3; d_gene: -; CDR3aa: CASSQGHPSYTDTQYF; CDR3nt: TGTGCCAGCAGCCAAGGGCATCCGTCTTACACAGATACGCAGTATTTT
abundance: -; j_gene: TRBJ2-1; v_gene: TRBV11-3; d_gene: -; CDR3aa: CASSRRQAGFNEQFF; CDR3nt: TGTGCCAGCAGCCGCAGACAGGCGGGTTTCAATGAGCAGTTCTTC
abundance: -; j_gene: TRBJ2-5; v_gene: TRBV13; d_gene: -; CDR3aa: CASSSGGETQYF; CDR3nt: TGTGCCAGCAGCTCAGGAGGGGAGACCCAGTACTTC
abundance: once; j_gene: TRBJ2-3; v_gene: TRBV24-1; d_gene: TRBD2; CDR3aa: CATSDYKAGVTDTQYF; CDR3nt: TGTGCCACCAGTGATTACAAAGCGGGAGTCACGGATACGCAGTATTTT
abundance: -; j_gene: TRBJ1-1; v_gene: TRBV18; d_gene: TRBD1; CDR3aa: CASSPATGDTEAFF; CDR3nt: TGTGCCAGCTCACCAGCGACAGGGGACACTGAAGCTTTCTTT
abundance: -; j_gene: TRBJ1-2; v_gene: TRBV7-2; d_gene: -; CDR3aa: CASSFEGGPNYGYTF; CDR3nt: TGTGCCAGCAGCTTCGAAGGCGGACCAAACTATGGCTACACCTTC
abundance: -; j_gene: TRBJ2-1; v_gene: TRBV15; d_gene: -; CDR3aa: CATSSGTTQNEQFF; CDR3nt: TGTGCCACCAGCAGCGGGACCACCCAGAATGAGCAGTTCTTC
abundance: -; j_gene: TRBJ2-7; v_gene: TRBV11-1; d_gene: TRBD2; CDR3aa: CASSLASGSLVDEQYF; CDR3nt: TGTGCCAGCAGCTTAGCTAGCGGGAGTTTAGTCGACGAGCAGTACTTC
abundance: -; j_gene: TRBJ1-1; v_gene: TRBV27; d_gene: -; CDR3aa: CASSLSIGGRVRSEAFF; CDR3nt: TGTGCCAGCAGTTTATCGATCGGGGGGCGAGTGCGATCGGAAGCTTTCTTT